This TCR beta chain derives from a study of response to subunit inactivated influenza vaccine. Study results and limitations: Few additional T cells are recruited per seasonal influenza vaccination, authors suggested.

This clonotype was detected many times. Its cognate antigen is unknown. TCRdb used MiXCR to reprocess the RT-PCR reads, holding one entry per CDR3 protein. This repertoire shows about 780,000 distinct CDR3 sequences, around 20% found once; its top ten account for approximately 11%. CDR1 is LGHNA, CDR2 YSLEER, per germline. The CDR3 runs to 16 residues. V trimming: 2 bases; J trimming: 2 bases; junction bases outside the gene matches: 3. V is TRBV4-3 and J is TRBJ2-3; TRBD1 agrees at 11 bases. This TCR came from a man aged 45-65 years who received an inactivated influenza vaccine. Sequencing used PBMCs from blood, obtained approximately 5 days after vaccination. The CDR3 DNA reads as TGCGCCAGCAGCCAAAGGACAGGGGGCATCACAGATACGCAGTATTTT. Translation: CASSQRTGGITDTQYF.